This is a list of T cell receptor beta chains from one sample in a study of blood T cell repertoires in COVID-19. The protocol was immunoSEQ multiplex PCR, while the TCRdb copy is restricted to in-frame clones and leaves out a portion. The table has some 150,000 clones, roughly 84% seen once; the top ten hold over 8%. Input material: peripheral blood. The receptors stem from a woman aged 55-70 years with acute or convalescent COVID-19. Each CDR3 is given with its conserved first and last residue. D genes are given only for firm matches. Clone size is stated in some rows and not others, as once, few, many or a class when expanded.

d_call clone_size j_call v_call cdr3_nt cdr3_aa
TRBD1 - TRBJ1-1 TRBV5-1 TGCGCCAGCAGCAGGGGACAGGGGAACACTGAAGCTTTCTTT CASSRGQGNTEAFF
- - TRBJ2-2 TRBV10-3 TGTGCCATCAGCGACCCGGGACACAAAAACACCGGGGAGCTGTTTTTT CAISDPGHKNTGELFF
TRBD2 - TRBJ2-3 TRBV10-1 TGCGCCAGCAGTGATGGACTAGCGGCGACAGATACGCAGTATTTT CASSDGLAATDTQYF
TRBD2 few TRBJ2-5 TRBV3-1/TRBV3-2 TGTGCCAGCAGCCAAGACTGGCGGGGGGGCCCGGGGGAGACCCAGTACTTC CASSQDWRGGPGETQYF
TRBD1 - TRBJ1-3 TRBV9 TGTGCCAGCAGCGCAAGTACCCCGACAGGGTCTGGAAACACCATATATTTT CASSASTPTGSGNTIYF
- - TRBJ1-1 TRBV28 TGTGCCAGCAGTTTAATCGGTGTGAACACTGAAGCTTTCTTT CASSLIGVNTEAFF
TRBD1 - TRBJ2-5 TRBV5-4 TGTGCCAGCAGCTTACCAGGGACAGATCGGGCAGAGACCCAGTACTTC CASSLPGTDRAETQYF
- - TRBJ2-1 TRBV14 TGTGCCAGCAGCCGCGGACACTACAATGAGCAGTTCTTC CASSRGHYNEQFF
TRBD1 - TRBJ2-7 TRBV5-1 TGCGCCAGCAGCTTGGGAACAGGGGGAACCTACGAGCAGTACTTC CASSLGTGGTYEQYF
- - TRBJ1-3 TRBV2 TGTGCCAGGGGTGGGGCGGAAGGAAACACCATATATTTT CARGGAEGNTIYF
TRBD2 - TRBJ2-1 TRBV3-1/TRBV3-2 TGTGCCAGCAGCCGGACTAGCGGGGTGAATGAGCAGTTCTTC CASSRTSGVNEQFF
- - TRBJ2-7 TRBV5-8 TGTGCCAGCAGCTTCCGAGCAGCTTATTATACAGATTACGAGCAGTACTTC CASSFRAAYYTDYEQYF
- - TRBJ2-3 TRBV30 TGTGCCTGGAGTGTGGGGGGGCTGGATACGCAGTATTTT CAWSVGGLDTQYF
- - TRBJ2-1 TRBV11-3 TGTGCCAGCAGCTTAGAGGGGGGGCGGGATGAGCAGTTCTTC CASSLEGGRDEQFF
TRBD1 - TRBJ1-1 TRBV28 TGTGCCAGCAGTCCCCCGGGGGCGACAGGGGGGAAAGCTTTCTTT CASSPPGATGGKAFF
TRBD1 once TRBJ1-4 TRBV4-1 TGCGCCAGCAGCCAACCCGGCTTCAGGGGGCAGCGGGAAAAACTGTTTTTT CASSQPGFRGQREKLFF
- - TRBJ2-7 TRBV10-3 TGTGCCATCAGTGGTAACTACGAGCAGTACTTC CAISGNYEQYF
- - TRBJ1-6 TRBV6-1 TGTGCCAGCAGTTGGCACCAGGCTAAAAATTCACCCCTCCACTTT CASSWHQAKNSPLHF
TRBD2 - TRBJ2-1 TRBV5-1 TGCGCCAGCAGCTTGGATGCTAGCGGGACCCACAATGAGCAGTTCTTC CASSLDASGTHNEQFF
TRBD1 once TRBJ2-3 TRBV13 TGTGCCAGCAGCTACGGACAGGGCGCAGATACGCAGTATTTT CASSYGQGADTQYF
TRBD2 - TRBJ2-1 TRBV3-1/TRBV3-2 TGTGCCAGCAGCCGGCCCGGGGCTAGCGGGGGGTGGGGCTACAATGAGCAGTTCTTC CASSRPGASGGWGYNEQFF
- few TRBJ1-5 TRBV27 TGTGCCAGCAGGGGGGGGGTTGATCAGCCCCAGCATTTT CASRGGVDQPQHF
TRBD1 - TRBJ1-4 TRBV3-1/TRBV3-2 TGTGCCAGCAGCCAAGTGGGGACAGGGAGGGAAAAACTGTTTTTT CASSQVGTGREKLFF
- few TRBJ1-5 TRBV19 TGTGCCAGTAGTATAGATAGGGGGATCAATCAGCCCCAGCATTTT CASSIDRGINQPQHF
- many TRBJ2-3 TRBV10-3 TGTGCCATCAGTGAGTCGGGCTCGTACACAGATACGCAGTATTTT CAISESGSYTDTQYF
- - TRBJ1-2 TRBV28 TGTGCCAGCAGTTTGGGGCAGCACTATGGCTACACCTTC CASSLGQHYGYTF
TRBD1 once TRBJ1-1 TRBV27 TGTGCCAGCAGCCTACAGGGGTTACCTTCACCTTACACTGAAGCTTTCTTT CASSLQGLPSPYTEAFF
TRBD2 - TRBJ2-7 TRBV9 TGTGCCAGCAGCCCAGTAGGTGGGAGGGACGAGCAGTACTTC CASSPVGGRDEQYF